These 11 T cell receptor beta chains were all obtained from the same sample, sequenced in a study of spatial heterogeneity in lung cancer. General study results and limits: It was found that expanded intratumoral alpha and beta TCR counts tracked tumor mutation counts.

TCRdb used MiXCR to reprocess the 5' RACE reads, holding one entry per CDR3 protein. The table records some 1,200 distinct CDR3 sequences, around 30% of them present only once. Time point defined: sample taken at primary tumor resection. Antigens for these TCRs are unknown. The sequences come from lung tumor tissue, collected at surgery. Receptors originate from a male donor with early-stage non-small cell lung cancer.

CDR3 DNA: TGCGCCAGCAGCTTGGGCTACCAAGAGACCCAGTACTTC. Protein product: CASSLGYQETQYF. The gene calls are TRBV5-1 and TRBJ2-5; no reliable D call. Trimming removed 0 bases from V and 0 bases from J, with 3 bases in between. The CDR3 length is 13 residues. Germline V gene data show CDR1 as SGHRS and CDR2 as YFSETQ.

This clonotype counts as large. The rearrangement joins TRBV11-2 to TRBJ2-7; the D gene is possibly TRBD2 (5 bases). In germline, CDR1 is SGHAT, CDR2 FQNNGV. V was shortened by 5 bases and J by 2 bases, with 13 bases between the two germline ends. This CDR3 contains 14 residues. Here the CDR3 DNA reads TGTGCCAGCAGCCAGTCCCCGGGGACCTACGAGCAGTACTTC. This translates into CASSQSPGTYEQYF.

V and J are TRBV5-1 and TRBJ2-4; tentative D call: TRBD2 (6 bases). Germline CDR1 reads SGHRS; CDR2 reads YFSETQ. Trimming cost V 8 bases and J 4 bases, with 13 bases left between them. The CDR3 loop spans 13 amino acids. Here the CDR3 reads CASRREAKNIQYF. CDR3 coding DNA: TGCGCCAGTCGTAGGGAGGCGAAAAACATTCAGTACTTC.

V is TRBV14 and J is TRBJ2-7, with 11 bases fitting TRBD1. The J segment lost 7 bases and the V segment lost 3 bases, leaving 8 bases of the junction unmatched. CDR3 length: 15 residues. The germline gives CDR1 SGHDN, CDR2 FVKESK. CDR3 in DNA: TGTGCCAGCAGCCACCAATGGACAGGGGGCAGAGAGCAGTACTTC. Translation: CASSHQWTGGREQYF. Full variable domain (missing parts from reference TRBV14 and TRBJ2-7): EAGVTQFPSHSVIEKGQTVTLRCDPISGHDNLYWYRRVMGKEIKFLLHFVKESKQDESGMPNNRFLAERTGGTYSTLKVQPAELEDSGVYFCASSHQWTGGREQYFGPGTRLTVT.

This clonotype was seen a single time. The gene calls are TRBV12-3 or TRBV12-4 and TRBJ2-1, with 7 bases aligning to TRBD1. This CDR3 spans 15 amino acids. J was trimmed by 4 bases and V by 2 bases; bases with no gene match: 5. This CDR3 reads CASSLSVQGYNEQFF. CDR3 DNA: TGTGCCAGCAGTTTATCGGTACAGGGGTACAATGAGCAGTTCTTC.

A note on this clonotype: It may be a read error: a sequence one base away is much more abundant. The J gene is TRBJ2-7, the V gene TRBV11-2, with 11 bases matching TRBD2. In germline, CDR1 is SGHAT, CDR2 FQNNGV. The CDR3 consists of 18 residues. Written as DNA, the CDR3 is TGTGCCAGCAGCCGGGGTTTATCCGGGACTAGCGGCTCCTACGGGCAGTACTTC. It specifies CASSRGLSGTSGSYGQYF.

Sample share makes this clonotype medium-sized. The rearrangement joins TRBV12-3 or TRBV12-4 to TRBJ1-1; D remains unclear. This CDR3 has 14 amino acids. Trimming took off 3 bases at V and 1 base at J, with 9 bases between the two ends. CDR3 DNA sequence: TGTGCCAGCAGTTTTAGTCAAACGAACACTGAAGCTTTCTTT. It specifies CASSFSQTNTEAFF.

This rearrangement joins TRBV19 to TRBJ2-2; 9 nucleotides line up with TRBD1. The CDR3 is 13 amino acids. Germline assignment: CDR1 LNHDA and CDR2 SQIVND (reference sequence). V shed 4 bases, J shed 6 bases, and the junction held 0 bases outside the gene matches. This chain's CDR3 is CASSNRGPGELFF. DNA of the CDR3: TGTGCCAGTAGTAACAGGGGGCCCGGGGAGCTGTTTTTT.

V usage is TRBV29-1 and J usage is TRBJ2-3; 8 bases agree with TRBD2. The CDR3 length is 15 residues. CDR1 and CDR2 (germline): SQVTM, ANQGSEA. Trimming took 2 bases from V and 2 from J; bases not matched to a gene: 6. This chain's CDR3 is CSVEPSGSDTDTQYF. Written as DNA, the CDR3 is TGCAGCGTTGAACCCAGCGGGAGCGACACAGATACGCAGTATTTT.

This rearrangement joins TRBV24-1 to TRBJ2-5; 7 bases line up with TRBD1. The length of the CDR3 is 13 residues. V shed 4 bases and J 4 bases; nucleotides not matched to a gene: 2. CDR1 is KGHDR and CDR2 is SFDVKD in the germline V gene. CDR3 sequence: CATSEGTVETQYF. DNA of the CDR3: TGTGCCACCAGTGAAGGGACAGTAGAGACCCAGTACTTC.

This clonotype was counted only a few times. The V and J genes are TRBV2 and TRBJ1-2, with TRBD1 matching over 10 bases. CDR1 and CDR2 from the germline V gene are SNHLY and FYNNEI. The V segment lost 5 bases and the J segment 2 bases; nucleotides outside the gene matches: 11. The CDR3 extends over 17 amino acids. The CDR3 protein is CASSRYGTGVDNYGYTF. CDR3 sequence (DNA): TGTGCCAGCAGTCGGTATGGGACAGGGGTCGACAACTATGGCTACACCTTC.